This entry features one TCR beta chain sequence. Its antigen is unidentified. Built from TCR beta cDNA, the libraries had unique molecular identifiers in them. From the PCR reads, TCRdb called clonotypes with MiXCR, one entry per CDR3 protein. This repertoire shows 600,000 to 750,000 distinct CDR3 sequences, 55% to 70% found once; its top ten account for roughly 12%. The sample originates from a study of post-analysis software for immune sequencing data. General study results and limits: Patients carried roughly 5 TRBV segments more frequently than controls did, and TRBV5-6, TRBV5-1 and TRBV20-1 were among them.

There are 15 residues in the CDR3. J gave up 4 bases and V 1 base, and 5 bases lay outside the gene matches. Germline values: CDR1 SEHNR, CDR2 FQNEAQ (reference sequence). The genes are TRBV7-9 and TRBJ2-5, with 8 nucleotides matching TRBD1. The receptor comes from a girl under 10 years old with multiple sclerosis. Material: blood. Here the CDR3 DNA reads TGTGCCAGCAGCTTAGAGGGACAGGTCCTAGAGACCCAGTACTTC. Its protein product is CASSLEGQVLETQYF. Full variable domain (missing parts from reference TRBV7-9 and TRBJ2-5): DTGVSQNPRHKITKRGQNVTFRCDPISEHNRLYWYRQTLGQGPEFLTYFQNEAQLEKSRLLSDRFSAERPKGSFSTLEIQRTEQGDSAMYLCASSLEGQVLETQYFGPGTRLLVL.